This TCR beta chain stems from a study of blood T cell repertoires in COVID-19. The wider study: Acute and convalescent COVID-19 specimens originated in the United States, Italy and Spain.

This clone was found once. The CDR3 spans 13 residues. V lost 0 bases to trimming and J lost 5 bases, with 7 bases between them. CDR1 and CDR2 (germline): SGHRS, YFSETQ. Repertoires were generated with immunoSEQ multiplex PCR, while TCRdb's copy carries only in-frame clones and drops some. The table has around 150,000 clones, around three quarters seen once; the top ten hold about 8.6%. Sequenced material: peripheral blood. The sequence was obtained from a man aged 45-65 years with active or convalescent COVID-19. The chain links TRBV5-1 to TRBJ2-3; D uncertain. The CDR3 loop reads CASSLEMRDTQYF. CDR3 sequence (DNA): TGCGCCAGCAGCTTGGAGATGAGAGATACGCAGTATTTT.